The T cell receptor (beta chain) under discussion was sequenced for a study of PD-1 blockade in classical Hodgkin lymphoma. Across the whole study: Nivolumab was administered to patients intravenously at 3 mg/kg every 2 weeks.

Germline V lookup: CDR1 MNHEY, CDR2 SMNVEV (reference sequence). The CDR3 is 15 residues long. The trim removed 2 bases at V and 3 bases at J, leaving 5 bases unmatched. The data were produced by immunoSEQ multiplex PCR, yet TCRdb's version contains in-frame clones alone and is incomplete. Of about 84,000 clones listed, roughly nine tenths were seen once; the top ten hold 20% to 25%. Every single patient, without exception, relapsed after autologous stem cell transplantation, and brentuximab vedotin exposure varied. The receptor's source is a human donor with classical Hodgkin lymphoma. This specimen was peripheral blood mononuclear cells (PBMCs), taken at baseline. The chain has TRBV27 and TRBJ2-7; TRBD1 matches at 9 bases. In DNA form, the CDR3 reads TGTGCCAGCAGTTTAAGGGACAGGGTTGACTACGAGCAGTACTTC. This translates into CASSLRDRVDYEQYF.